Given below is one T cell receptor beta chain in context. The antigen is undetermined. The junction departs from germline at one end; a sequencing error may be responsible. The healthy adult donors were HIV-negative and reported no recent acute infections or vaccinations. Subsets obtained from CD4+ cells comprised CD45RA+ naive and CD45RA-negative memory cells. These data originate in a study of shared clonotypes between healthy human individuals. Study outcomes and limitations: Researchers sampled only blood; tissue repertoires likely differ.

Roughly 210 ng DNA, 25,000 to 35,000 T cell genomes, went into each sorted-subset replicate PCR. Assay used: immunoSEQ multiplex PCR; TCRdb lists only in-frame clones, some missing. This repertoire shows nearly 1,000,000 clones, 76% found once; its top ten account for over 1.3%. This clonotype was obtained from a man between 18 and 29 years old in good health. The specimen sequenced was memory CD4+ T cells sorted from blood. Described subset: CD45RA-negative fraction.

The CDR3, as DNA: TGCGCCAGCAGCCTGGGACCGTCCACCGGAAATAATTATGTCTACACCTTC. Its translation is CASSLGPSTGNNYVYTF. The V gene is TRBV5-1, the J gene TRBJ1-2, with D perhaps matching TRBD1 (5 bases). CDR3 size: 17 residues. The germline V gene encodes CDR1 SGHRS and CDR2 YFSETQ.